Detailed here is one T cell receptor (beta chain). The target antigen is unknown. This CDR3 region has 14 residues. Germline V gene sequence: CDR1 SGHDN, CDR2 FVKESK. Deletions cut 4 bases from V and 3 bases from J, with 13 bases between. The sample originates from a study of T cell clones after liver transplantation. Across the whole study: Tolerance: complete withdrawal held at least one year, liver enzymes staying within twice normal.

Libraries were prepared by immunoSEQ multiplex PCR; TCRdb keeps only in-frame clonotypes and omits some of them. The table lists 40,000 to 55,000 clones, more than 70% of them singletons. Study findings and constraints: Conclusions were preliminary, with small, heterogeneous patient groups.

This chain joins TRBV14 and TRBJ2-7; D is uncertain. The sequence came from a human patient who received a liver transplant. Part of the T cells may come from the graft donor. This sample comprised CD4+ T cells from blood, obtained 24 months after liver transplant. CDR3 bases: TGTGCCAGCAGCCCCTTTTTGGGGAACTACGAGCAGTACTTC. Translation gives CASSPFLGNYEQYF.